These 8 T cell receptor beta chains came from one sample sequenced in a study of T-cell reconstitution after alpha-beta-depleted transplantation in children (dated by TCRdb to the mid-2010s). The meaning of the sample's treatment or condition label: allogeneic hematopoietic cell transplantation with graft depleted of TCRalphabeta T cells and CD19 B cells. The protocol used for the library was PCR. These reads were obtained on an Illumina HiSeq 2500. To normalize quantification of the TCRbeta repertoire, the TCR libraries were built with molecular barcoding that relied on unique molecular identifiers. The public reads were run again by TCRdb, first through fastp at Q25 and then through MiXCR, and only productive beta chains were kept. Each record represents a unique CDR3 protein, reported with the most common genes and DNA among its rows. This sample gives 440,000 or so distinct CDR3 sequences in total; over 40% of them show up just once. The ten largest clones add up to approximately 25% of the sample.

The sample consisted of PBMCs, taken before TCRalphabeta/CD19-depleted stem cell transplant. The receptors were sampled from a girl under 10 years old with aplastic anemia, due to receive a stem cell transplant.

V and J are TRBV4-2 and TRBJ2-7, with a weak D call TRBD2 (7 bases). CDR1 is LGHNA, CDR2 YNFKEQ, per germline. V dropped 0 bases and J dropped 4 bases, with 16 bases sitting between them. The CDR3 contains 16 residues. CDR3 sequence reads: CASSQDTGGLGYEQYF. CDR3 nucleotide sequence: TGTGCCAGCAGCCAAGATACGGGGGGCCTTGGGTACGAGCAGTACTTC.

The CDR3 DNA reads TGTGCCAGCAGCTTAGCCACCAGGGAGGGCCGAGAGACCCAGTACTTC. Its protein is CASSLATREGRETQYF. The genes are TRBV7-3 and TRBJ2-5; TRBD2 matches 7 bases. Germline V gene data show CDR1 as SGHTA and CDR2 as FQGTGA. This CDR3 comprises 16 residues. Trimming removed 2 bases from V and 4 bases from J; junction bases left unmatched: 10.

This clonotype has only a few counts. The chain recombines TRBV5-6 with TRBJ1-1; D perhaps matches TRBD1 (5 bases). Per the germline V gene, CDR1 is SGHDT and CDR2 is YYEEEE. With 3 bases removed from V and 2 bases from J, the gap between germline ends came to 14 bases. The CDR3 loop spans 15 amino acids. In DNA form, the CDR3 reads TGTGCCAGCAGCTGGGCGGGCAGGGTCAACACTGAAGCTTTCTTT. Encoded protein: CASSWAGRVNTEAFF.

The J gene is TRBJ2-1, the V gene TRBV30, with TRBD2 matching over 10 bases. The CDR3 sequence is 15 residues long. Germline V gene sequence: CDR1 GTSNPN, CDR2 SVGIG (reference sequence). After removal of 5 bases from V and 5 bases from J, the junction contained 9 bases not matched to a gene. The CDR3 coding sequence is TGTGCCTGGGTAAGACTAGCGGGTCTCAACAATGAGCAGTTCTTC. As protein: CAWVRLAGLNNEQFF.

The chain's CDR3 is CATSMRPGKTGELFF. Written as DNA, the CDR3 is TGTGCCACCAGCATGCGACCAGGGAAAACCGGGGAGCTGTTTTTT. The chain uses TRBV24-1 and TRBJ2-2; a weak D match, TRBD1 (5 bases). V lost 7 bases, J lost 5 bases, and 16 bases lay in between. Per the germline V gene, CDR1 is KGHDR and CDR2 is SFDVKD. The CDR3 spans 15 residues.

The V and J genes are TRBV7-6 and TRBJ2-5; TRBD1 might be the D (6 bases). The CDR3 is made up of 14 amino acids. Deletions cut 5 bases from V and 2 bases from J, with 12 bases between. The germline V gene has CDR1 SGHVS and CDR2 FNYEAQ. CDR3 protein: CASSSTGPQETQYF. The CDR3 DNA reads TGTGCCAGCAGCAGTACAGGGCCACAAGAGACCCAGTACTTC.

In this sample, this clonotype turned up many times. This chain uses TRBV29-1 with TRBJ2-7; 10 positions agree with TRBD1. Germline V gene lookup returns CDR1 SQVTM and CDR2 ANQGSEA. The CDR3 sequence is 14 residues long. V gave up 1 base and J gave up 3 bases; unmatched junction bases: 3. The CDR3 region is CSVEVGQGGYEQYF. The CDR3 bases are TGCAGCGTTGAAGTCGGACAGGGGGGCTACGAGCAGTACTTC.

This clonotype has ten or more counts. This chain joins TRBV5-8 and TRBJ1-6; 7 bases are shared with TRBD1. Trimming at V came to 0 bases and at J to 0 bases, leaving 3 bases not matched to a gene. Germline values: CDR1 SGHTS, CDR2 YDEGEE. The CDR3 is 17 amino acids. This CDR3 reads CASSLVRDSSYNSPLHF. The CDR3 DNA is TGTGCCAGCAGCTTGGTGAGGGACAGCTCCTATAATTCACCCCTCCACTTT. The whole variable domain, remainder taken from reference TRBV5-8 and TRBJ1-6, is EAGVTQSPTHLIKTRGQQATLRCSPISGHTSVYWYQQALGLGLQFLLWYDEGEERNRGNFPPRFSGRQFPNYSSELNVNALELEDSALYLCASSLVRDSSYNSPLHFGNGTRLTVT.